A single sample gave rise to the 8 T cell receptor beta chains below, sequenced in a study of blood T cell repertoires in COVID-19 (dated by TCRdb to the early 2020s). Receptors were amplified or captured by the immunoSEQ multiplex PCR assay. TCRdb took over this immuneACCESS table, retaining in-frame rearrangements with V and J assigned. Such tables are incomplete; in checked studies, under half of the missing clones stem from an unresolved V gene, and the remainder is unexplained. The sample table records 95,000 to 150,000 clones; about four fifths of these occur just once. Roughly 3.5% of the sample comes from the top ten. Sample: PBMCs or T cells enriched from blood (not recorded which). The source of these receptors is a woman aged 25 to 45 who had recovered from COVID-19.

The V and J genes are TRBV19 and TRBJ1-5; 10 bases line up with TRBD1. Germline V gives CDR1 LNHDA, CDR2 SQIVND (reference sequence). The CDR3 totals 18 residues. Trimming took 5 bases from V and 2 from J; bases not matched to a gene: 12. CDR3 bases: TGTGCCAGTAGTTACCGGGACAGGGGTGTTGGAGGCAATCAGCCCCAGCATTTT. This gives the protein CASSYRDRGVGGNQPQHF. Looking up the rest from reference TRBV19 and TRBJ1-5 gives the full variable domain: DGGITQSPKYLFRKEGQNVTLSCEQNLNHDAMYWYRQDPGQGLRLIYYSQIVNDFQKGDIAEGYSVSREKKESFPLTVTSAQKNPTAFYLCASSYRDRGVGGNQPQHFGDGTRLSIL.

V gene TRBV18 combines with J gene TRBJ2-7; 8 nucleotides match TRBD1. Trimming removed 3 bases from V and 2 bases from J; junction bases left unmatched: 3. The germline gives CDR1 KGHSH, CDR2 LQKENI. This CDR3 has 14 residues. Written as DNA, the CDR3 is TGTGCCAGCTCACCGTCGACAGGGGCCTACGAGCAGTACTTC. This codes for CASSPSTGAYEQYF. The full variable domain, its missing parts supplied by reference TRBV18 and TRBJ2-7, is NAGVMQNPRHLVRRRGQEARLRCSPMKGHSHVYWYRQLPEEGLKFMVYLQKENIIDESGMPKERFSAEFPKEGPSILRIQQVVRGDSAAYFCASSPSTGAYEQYFGPGTRLTVT.

This rearrangement joins TRBV12-2 to TRBJ2-3; TRBD2, the D gene given by the table, was not confirmed from the DNA. TRBV12-2 is designated a pseudogene. This CDR3 contains 12 residues. The CDR3 DNA reads as TGTGCAACCGGGGGGAGCACAGATACGCAGTATTTT. Its translation is CATGGSTDTQYF.

V gene TRBV11-2 combines with J gene TRBJ2-7; D remains unclear. V lost 0 bases and J lost 3, with 6 bases in between. The length of the CDR3 is 13 residues. Germline CDR1 SGHAT, CDR2 FQNNGV. The CDR3 DNA is TGTGCCAGCAGCTTAGATACCGGCTACGAGCAGTACTTC. It translates to CASSLDTGYEQYF.

This chain uses TRBV13 with TRBJ2-5, with D perhaps TRBD1 (6 bases). Germline V gives CDR1 PRHDT, CDR2 FYEKMQ (reference sequence). This CDR3 spans 17 amino acids. The V and J ends lost 3 bases and 4 bases respectively, with 21 bases between them. The CDR3 here is CASSFNLMHPDRETQYF. The CDR3 nucleotides are TGTGCCAGCAGCTTTAATTTAATGCATCCGGACAGAGAGACCCAGTACTTC.

This clone appeared a single time. V and J are TRBV4-2 and TRBJ1-2, with D unclear. Germline assignment: CDR1 LGHNA and CDR2 YNFKEQ. This CDR3 is 15 amino acids long. The V end lost 3 bases, the J end lost 3 bases, and 14 bases lay between the germline ends. This CDR3 reads CASSQSFRNDYGYTF. The CDR3 nucleotides are TGTGCCAGCAGCCAGTCATTCAGGAACGACTATGGCTACACCTTC.

This chain connects TRBV27 to TRBJ2-7; 9 bases fit TRBD2. Trimming took 5 bases from V and 2 from J; bases not matched to a gene: 10. Germline V gives CDR1 MNHEY, CDR2 SMNVEV (reference sequence). The CDR3 runs 16 residues. CDR3 coding DNA: TGTGCCAGCAGTCCCGCGGGCGGGAGGGCCCCCTACGAGCAGTACTTC. Translation gives CASSPAGGRAPYEQYF.

The chain joins TRBV5-1 to TRBJ2-1; 7 bases line up with TRBD1. Looked up from germline, CDR1 is SGHRS and CDR2 is YFSETQ. The CDR3 has 15 amino acids. V was pared by 4 bases and J by 4 bases, with 8 bases of the junction left unmatched. The CDR3: CASSPTGVPYNEQFF. The CDR3 DNA reads as TGCGCCAGCAGCCCAACAGGGGTCCCGTACAATGAGCAGTTCTTC.